This entry lists 14 T cell receptor beta chains sequenced from one sample in a study of shared clonotypes between healthy human individuals. The data were produced by immunoSEQ multiplex PCR, yet TCRdb's version contains in-frame clones alone and is incomplete. This table holds approximately 2,000,000 clones, around 90% found once. The sequencing input was naive CD4+ T cells from PBMCs. Subset described: CD45RA+ positively selected. The receptors shown here come from a man aged 18 to 35 in good health. Some clones in this sample may be carry-over from other donors' samples.

This chain uses TRBV28 with TRBJ1-6, with D tentatively TRBD1 (5 bases). V was pared by 3 bases and J by 7 bases, with 10 bases between. This CDR3 spans 14 amino acids. In germline, CDR1 is MDHEN, CDR2 SYDVKM. CDR3 in amino acids: CASSLTRENSPLHF. DNA for the CDR3: TGTGCCAGCAGTTTGACCAGGGAGAATTCACCCCTCCACTTT. The full variable domain, in which reference TRBV28 and TRBJ1-6 provide the parts outside the CDR3, is DVKVTQSSRYLVKRTGEKVFLECVQDMDHENMFWYRQDPGLGLRLIYFSYDVKMKEKGDIPEGYSVSREKKERFSLILESASTNQTSMYLCASSLTRENSPLHFGNGTRLTVT.

V gene TRBV7-2 combines with J gene TRBJ1-1; possibly TRBD1 for D (5 bases). The CDR3 runs to 14 residues. V lost 5 bases and J 3 bases, leaving 13 bases between the germline ends. The germline V gene has CDR1 SGHTA and CDR2 FQGNSA. The CDR3 region is CASSLRQTDTEAFF. The CDR3, as DNA: TGTGCCAGCAGCCTTCGACAGACGGACACTGAAGCTTTCTTT.

The CDR3 DNA sequence: TGCGCCAGCAGCTTGGCCCGGACCTATTTGAGCTCCTACAATGAGCAGTTCTTC. It encodes CASSLARTYLSSYNEQFF. This chain links TRBV5-1 with TRBJ2-1; D not certain. Germline CDR1 is SGHRS and CDR2 is YFSETQ. The length of the CDR3 is 18 residues. Trimming stripped 0 bases from V and 0 bases from J, with 16 bases between.

The rearrangement links TRBV7-2 to TRBJ2-2; 7 bases map to TRBD2. Germline assignment: CDR1 SGHTA and CDR2 FQGNSA. Trimming took 6 bases from V and 0 from J; bases not matched to a gene: 1. This CDR3 has 14 amino acids. The CDR3 bases are TGTGCCAGCAGAACTAGCGCGAACACCGGGGAGCTGTTTTTT. As protein: CASRTSANTGELFF.

V is TRBV11-2 and J is TRBJ1-2; D uncertain. CDR1 and CDR2 from the germline V gene are SGHAT and FQNNGV. This CDR3 has 14 residues. V was pared by 1 base and J by 6 bases, with 12 bases between. CDR3 bases: TGTGCCAGCAGCTTAGGAGGGCAAGGCGATGGCTACACCTTC. Translation: CASSLGGQGDGYTF.

The table lists this clone with a count of one. CDR3 bases: TGCGCCAGCAAACAAAGCGGGATTTACGAGCAGTACTTC. Residues: CASKQSGIYEQYF. The V and J genes are TRBV10-2 and TRBJ2-7, with 7 nucleotides matching TRBD2. Losses at the gene ends were 7 bases for V and 4 bases for J; bases not matched to a gene: 7. CDR1 is WSHSY and CDR2 is SAAADI in the germline V gene. The length of the CDR3 is 13 residues.

V gene TRBV6-1 combines with J gene TRBJ1-5, with D possibly TRBD1 on 6 matching bases. The CDR3 loop spans 22 amino acids. CDR1 is MNHNS and CDR2 is SASEGT in the germline V gene. V dropped 0 bases and J dropped 0 bases, with 27 bases sitting between them. The CDR3 coding sequence is TGTGCCAGCAGTGAAGCGCTTCCGAGGGGGGGTCTATTACGGTATAGCAATCAGCCCCAGCATTTT. As protein: CASSEALPRGGLLRYSNQPQHF.

J is TRBJ1-2 and V is TRBV18; 11 positions agree with TRBD1. The CDR3 consists of 15 residues. CDR1 and CDR2 from the germline V gene are KGHSH and LQKENI. V lost 5 bases and J lost 3; bases outside the gene matches: 5. The CDR3 DNA follows: TGTGCCAGCTCAACGGGACAGGGGGGCCACTATGGCTACACCTTC. As protein: CASSTGQGGHYGYTF.

Comment on this clone: Other DNA variants within this sample encode the same CDR3. This chain joins TRBV9 and TRBJ2-1; 7 nucleotides agree with TRBD2. The CDR3 runs to 17 residues. The germline CDR1 and CDR2 sequences are SGDLS and YYNGEE. The V and J ends lost 0 bases and 0 bases, in that order; junction bases with no gene match: 6. In nucleotides, the CDR3 is TGTGCCAGCAGCGTAGCTTCAGGCGGGAGCTCCTACAATGAGCAGTTCTTC. Amino acids: CASSVASGGSSYNEQFF.

The chain links TRBV27 to TRBJ1-2; D call uncertain. CDR3 length: 14 amino acids. Trimming pared 4 bases from V and 8 bases from J, leaving 17 bases between. Germline V gene sequence: CDR1 MNHEY, CDR2 SMNVEV (reference sequence). CDR3 sequence (DNA): TGTGCCAGCAGTTCAACGGGTTATGGTTCGGGCTACACCTTC. This translates into CASSSTGYGSGYTF.

This clone was counted a single time. The rearrangement joins TRBV28 to TRBJ1-2; 8 bases match TRBD1. V was pared by 2 bases and J by 3 bases, with 8 bases of the junction left unmatched. This CDR3 contains 16 residues. Germline V gives CDR1 MDHEN, CDR2 SYDVKM. CDR3 region: CASSLTRGQGDYGYTF. The CDR3 bases are TGTGCCAGCAGTTTAACCCGTGGACAGGGCGACTATGGCTACACCTTC.

Details on this clone: The same CDR3 arises from other DNA sequences in this sample as well. V and J are TRBV7-2 and TRBJ1-3; D may be TRBD1 (5 bases). The CDR3 is 14 amino acids. V lost 5 bases to trimming and J lost 0 bases, with 8 bases between them. Germline assignment: CDR1 SGHTA and CDR2 FQGNSA. This CDR3 reads CASSPGGSGNTIYF. CDR3 in DNA: TGTGCCAGCAGCCCTGGGGGCTCTGGAAACACCATATATTTT.

This clone was seen only once. The chain couples TRBV10-3 to TRBJ2-7, with D possibly matching TRBD1 (6 bases). Germline CDR1 ENHRY, CDR2 SYGVKD. CDR3 length: 14 residues. V was trimmed by 4 bases and J by 1 base, leaving 11 bases between them. The CDR3 nucleotides are TGTGCCATCAGTGTACAACAGGGTTCCTACGAGCAGTACTTC. Its translation is CAISVQQGSYEQYF.

The chain uses TRBV5-3 and TRBJ1-2; possibly TRBD1 for D (5 bases). TRBV5-3 is annotated as an ORF whose role is uncertain. There are 13 residues in the CDR3. Trimming cost V 2 bases and J 10 bases, with 15 bases left between them. CDR3 amino acids: CARSFRAPVDYTF. The DNA of the CDR3 is TGTGCCAGAAGCTTCAGGGCCCCGGTTGACTACACCTTC.